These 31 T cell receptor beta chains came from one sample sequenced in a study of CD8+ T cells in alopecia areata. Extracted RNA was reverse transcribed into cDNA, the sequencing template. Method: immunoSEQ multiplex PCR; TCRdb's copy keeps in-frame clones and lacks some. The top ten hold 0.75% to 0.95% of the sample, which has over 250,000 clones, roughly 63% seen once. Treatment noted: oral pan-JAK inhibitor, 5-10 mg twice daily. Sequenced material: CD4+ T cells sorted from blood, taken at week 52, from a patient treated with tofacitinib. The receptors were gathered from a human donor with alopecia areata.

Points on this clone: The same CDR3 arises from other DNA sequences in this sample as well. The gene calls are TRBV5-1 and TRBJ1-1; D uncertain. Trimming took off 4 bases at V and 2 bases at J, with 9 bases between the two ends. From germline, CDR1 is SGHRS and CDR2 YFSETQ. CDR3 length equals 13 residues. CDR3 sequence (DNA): TGCGCCAGCAGCCGGGGTGGAAACACTGAAGCTTTCTTT. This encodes CASSRGGNTEAFF.

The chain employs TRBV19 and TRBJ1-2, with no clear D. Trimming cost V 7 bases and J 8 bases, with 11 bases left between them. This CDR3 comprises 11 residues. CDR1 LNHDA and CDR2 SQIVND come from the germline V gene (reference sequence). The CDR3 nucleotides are TGTGCCAGTATGCAATCGGGGGGCTACACCTTC. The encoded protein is CASMQSGGYTF.

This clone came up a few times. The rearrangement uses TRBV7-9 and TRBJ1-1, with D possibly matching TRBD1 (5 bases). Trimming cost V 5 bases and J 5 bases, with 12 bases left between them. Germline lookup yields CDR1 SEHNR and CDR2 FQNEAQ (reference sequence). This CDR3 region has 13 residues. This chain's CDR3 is CASSPQGFTEAFF. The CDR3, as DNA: TGTGCCAGCAGCCCTCAGGGTTTTACTGAAGCTTTCTTT.

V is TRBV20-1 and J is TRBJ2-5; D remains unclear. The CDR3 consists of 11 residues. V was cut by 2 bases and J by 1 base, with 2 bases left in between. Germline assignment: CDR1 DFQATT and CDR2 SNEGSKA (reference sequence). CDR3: CSARFQETQYF. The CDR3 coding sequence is TGCAGTGCTAGATTCCAAGAGACCCAGTACTTC.

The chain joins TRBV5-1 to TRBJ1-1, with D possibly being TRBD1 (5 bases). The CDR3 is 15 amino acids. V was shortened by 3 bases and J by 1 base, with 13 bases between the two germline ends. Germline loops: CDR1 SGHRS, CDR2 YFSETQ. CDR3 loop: CASSSRLGTNTEAFF. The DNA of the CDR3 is TGCGCCAGCAGCTCCCGATTGGGGACGAACACTGAAGCTTTCTTT.

As DNA, the CDR3 is TGCGCCAGCAGCACTGAAGGGGGCAGGAACACTGAAGCTTTCTTT. Translation gives CASSTEGGRNTEAFF. The V gene is TRBV4-1, the J gene TRBJ1-1, with TRBD1 matching 7 bases. Germline V gene data show CDR1 as MGHRA and CDR2 as YSYEKL. The CDR3 is made up of 15 amino acids. The junction had 7 bases not matched to a gene; V was cut back by 5 bases and J by 1 base.

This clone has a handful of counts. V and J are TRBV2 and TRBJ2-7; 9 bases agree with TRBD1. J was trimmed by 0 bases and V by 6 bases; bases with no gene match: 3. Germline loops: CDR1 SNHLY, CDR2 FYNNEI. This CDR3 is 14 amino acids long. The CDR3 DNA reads TGTGCCAGCAGCGAGACAGGGGGCTCCTACGAGCAGTACTTC. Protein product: CASSETGGSYEQYF.

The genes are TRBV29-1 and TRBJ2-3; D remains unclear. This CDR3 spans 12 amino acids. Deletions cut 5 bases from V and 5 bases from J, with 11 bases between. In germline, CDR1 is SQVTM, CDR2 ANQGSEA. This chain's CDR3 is CSVRALGDTQYF. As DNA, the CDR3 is TGCAGCGTTAGGGCCCTTGGAGATACGCAGTATTTT.

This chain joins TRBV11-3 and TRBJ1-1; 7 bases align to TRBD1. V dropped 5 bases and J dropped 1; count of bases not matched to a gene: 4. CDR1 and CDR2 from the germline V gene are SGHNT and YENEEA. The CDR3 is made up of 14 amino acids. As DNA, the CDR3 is TGTGCCAGCAGCCCGGGACAGAAGAACACTGAAGCTTTCTTT. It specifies CASSPGQKNTEAFF.

The CDR3 sequence: CASSRDGQQETQYF. The CDR3 DNA is TGTGCCAGCAGTAGGGACGGACAGCAAGAGACCCAGTACTTC. This rearrangement joins TRBV6-5 to TRBJ2-5; a possible D gene is TRBD1 (6 bases). CDR1 and CDR2 from the germline V gene are MNHEY and SVGAGI. This CDR3 has 14 amino acids. Trimming cost V 5 bases and J 2 bases, with 12 bases left between them.

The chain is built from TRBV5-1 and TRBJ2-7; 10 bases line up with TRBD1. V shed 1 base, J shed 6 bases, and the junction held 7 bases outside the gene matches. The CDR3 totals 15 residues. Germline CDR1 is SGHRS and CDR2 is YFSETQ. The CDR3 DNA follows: TGCGCCAGCAGCTTGTCGGGACAGGGGCACAGCGAGCAGTACTTC. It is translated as CASSLSGQGHSEQYF.

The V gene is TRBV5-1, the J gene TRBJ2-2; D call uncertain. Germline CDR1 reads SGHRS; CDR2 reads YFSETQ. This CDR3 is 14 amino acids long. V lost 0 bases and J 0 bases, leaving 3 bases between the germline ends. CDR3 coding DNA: TGCGCCAGCAGCTTGGTGGCGAACACCGGGGAGCTGTTTTTT. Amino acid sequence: CASSLVANTGELFF.

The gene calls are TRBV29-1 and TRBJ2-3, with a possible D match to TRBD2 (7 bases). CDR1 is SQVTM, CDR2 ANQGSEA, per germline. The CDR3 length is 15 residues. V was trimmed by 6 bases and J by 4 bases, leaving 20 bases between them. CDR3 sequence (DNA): TGCAGCGTCGCGATGGGGGGGCCTTCGGCAGATACGCAGTATTTT. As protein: CSVAMGGPSADTQYF.

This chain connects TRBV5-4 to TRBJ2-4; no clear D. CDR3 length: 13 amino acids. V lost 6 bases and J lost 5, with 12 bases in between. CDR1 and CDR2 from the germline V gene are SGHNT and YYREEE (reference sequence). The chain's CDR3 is CASTIGPQNIQYF. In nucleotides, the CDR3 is TGTGCCAGCACCATCGGGCCTCAAAACATTCAGTACTTC.

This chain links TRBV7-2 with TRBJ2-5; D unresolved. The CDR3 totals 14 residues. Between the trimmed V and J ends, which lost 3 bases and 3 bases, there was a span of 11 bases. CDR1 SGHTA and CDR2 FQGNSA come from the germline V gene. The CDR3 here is CASSLVSGEETQYF. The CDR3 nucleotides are TGTGCCAGCAGCTTGGTATCCGGCGAAGAGACCCAGTACTTC.

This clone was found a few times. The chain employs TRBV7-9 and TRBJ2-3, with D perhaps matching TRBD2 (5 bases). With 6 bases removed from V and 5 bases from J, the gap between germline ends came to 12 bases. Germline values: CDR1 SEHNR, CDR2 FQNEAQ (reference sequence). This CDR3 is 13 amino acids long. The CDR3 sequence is CASRGSAGDTQYF. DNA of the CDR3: TGTGCCAGCAGGGGTAGCGCTGGAGATACGCAGTATTTT. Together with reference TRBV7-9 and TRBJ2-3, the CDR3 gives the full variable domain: DTGVSQNPRHKITKRGQNVTFRCDPISEHNRLYWYRQTLGQGPEFLTYFQNEAQLEKSRLLSDRFSAERPKGSFSTLEIQRTEQGDSAMYLCASRGSAGDTQYFGPGTRLTVL.

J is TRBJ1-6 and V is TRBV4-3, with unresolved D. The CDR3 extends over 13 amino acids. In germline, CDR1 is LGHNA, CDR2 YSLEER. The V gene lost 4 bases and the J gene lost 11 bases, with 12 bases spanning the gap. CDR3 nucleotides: TGCGCCAGCAGCCGATCCGTTGGGACACCCCTCCACTTT. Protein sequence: CASSRSVGTPLHF.

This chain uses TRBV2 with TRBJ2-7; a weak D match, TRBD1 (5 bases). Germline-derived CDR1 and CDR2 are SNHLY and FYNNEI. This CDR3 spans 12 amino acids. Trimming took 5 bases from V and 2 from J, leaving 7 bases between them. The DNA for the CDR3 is TGTGCCAGCAGTCAGGACACCTACGAGCAGTACTTC. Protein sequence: CASSQDTYEQYF. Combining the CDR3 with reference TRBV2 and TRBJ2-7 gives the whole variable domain EPEVTQTPSHQVTQMGQEVILRCVPISNHLYFYWYRQILGQKVEFLVSFYNNEISEKSEIFDDQFSVERPDGSNFTLKIRSTKLEDSAMYFCASSQDTYEQYFGPGTRLTVT.

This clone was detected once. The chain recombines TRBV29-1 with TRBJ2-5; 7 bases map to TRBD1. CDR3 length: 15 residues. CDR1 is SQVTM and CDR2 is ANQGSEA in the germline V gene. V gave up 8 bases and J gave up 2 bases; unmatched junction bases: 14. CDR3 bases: TGCAGCCTTTGGAAGTCCGGGACAGCTCAAGAGACCCAGTACTTC. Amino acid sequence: CSLWKSGTAQETQYF.

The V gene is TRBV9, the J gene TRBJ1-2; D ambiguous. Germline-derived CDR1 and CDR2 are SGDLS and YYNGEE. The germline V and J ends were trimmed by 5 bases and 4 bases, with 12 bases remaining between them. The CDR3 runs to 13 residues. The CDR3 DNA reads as TGTGCCAGCAGTCGAGGTGGTGCCTATGGCTACACCTTC. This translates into CASSRGGAYGYTF.

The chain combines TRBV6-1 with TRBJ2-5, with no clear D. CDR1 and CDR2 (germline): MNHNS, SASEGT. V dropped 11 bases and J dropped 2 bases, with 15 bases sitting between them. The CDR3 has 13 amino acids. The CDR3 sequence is CAGSYRHQETQYF. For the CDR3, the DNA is TGTGCCGGTTCGTACCGCCATCAAGAGACCCAGTACTTC.

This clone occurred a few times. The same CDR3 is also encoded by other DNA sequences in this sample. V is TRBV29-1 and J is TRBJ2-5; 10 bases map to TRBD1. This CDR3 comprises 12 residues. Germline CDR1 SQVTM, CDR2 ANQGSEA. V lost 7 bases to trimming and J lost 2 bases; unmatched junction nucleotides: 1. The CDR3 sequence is CSAGQGQETQYF. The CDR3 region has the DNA TGCAGCGCGGGACAGGGGCAAGAGACCCAGTACTTC. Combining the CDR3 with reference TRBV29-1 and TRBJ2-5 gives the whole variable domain SAVISQKPSRDICQRGTSLTIQCQVDSQVTMMFWYRQQPGQSLTLIATANQGSEATYESGFVIDKFPISRPNLTFSTLTVSNMSPEDSSIYLCSAGQGQETQYFGPGTRLLVL.

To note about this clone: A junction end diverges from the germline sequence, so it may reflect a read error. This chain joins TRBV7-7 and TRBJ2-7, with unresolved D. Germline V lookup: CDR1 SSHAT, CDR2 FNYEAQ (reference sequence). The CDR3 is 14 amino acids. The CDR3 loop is CASSPDASSYEQYF. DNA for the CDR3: TGTGCTAGCAGCCCGGACGCGAGCTCCTACGAGCAGTACTTC.

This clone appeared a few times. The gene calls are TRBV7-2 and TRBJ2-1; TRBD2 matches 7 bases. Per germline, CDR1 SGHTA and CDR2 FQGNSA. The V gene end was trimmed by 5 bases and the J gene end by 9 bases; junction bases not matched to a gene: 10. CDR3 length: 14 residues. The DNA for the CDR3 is TGTGCCAGCAGCAACGGGCGGGGGTCTGTTGAGCAGTTCTTC. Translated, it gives CASSNGRGSVEQFF.

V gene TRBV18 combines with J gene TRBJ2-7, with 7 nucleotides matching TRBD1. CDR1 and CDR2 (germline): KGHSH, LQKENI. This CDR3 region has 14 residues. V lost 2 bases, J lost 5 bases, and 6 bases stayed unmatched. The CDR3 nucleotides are TGTGCCAGCTCACCATTTGACAGGGCCGACGAGCAGTACTTC. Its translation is CASSPFDRADEQYF.

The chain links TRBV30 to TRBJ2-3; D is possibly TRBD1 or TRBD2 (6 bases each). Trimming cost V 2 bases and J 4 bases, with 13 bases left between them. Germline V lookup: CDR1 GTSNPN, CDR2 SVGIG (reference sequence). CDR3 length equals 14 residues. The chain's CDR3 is CAWSPLRGADTQYF. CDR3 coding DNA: TGTGCCTGGAGTCCACTTAGGGGGGCAGATACGCAGTATTTT.

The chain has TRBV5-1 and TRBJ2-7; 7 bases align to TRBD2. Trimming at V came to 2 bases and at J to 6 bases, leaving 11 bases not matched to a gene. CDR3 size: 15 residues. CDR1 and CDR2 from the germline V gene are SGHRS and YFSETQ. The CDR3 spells CASSFGLADFGEQYF. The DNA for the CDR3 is TGCGCCAGCAGCTTTGGGCTAGCGGACTTCGGCGAGCAGTACTTC.

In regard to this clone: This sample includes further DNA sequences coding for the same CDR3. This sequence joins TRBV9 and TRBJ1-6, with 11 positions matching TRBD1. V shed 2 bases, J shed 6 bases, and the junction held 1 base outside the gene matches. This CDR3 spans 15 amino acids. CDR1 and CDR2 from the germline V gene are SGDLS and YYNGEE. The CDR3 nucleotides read TGTGCCAGCAGCGTGGGACAGGGGGGTAATTCACCCCTCCACTTT. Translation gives CASSVGQGGNSPLHF.

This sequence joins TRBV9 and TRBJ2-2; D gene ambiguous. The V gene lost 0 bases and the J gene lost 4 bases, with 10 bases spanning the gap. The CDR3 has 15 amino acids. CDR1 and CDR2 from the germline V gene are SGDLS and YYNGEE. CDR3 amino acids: CASSVEAGPTGELFF. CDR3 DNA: TGTGCCAGCAGCGTAGAGGCCGGTCCCACCGGGGAGCTGTTTTTT.

DNA for the CDR3: TGCGCCAGCAGCACGGAGGGTTATGGGGCCAAAAACATTCAGTACTTC. Translation gives CASSTEGYGAKNIQYF. This rearrangement joins TRBV5-1 to TRBJ2-4; the D gene is possibly TRBD2 (6 bases). The V and J ends lost 4 bases and 1 base respectively, with 15 bases between them. Germline assignment: CDR1 SGHRS and CDR2 YFSETQ. The CDR3 covers 16 residues.

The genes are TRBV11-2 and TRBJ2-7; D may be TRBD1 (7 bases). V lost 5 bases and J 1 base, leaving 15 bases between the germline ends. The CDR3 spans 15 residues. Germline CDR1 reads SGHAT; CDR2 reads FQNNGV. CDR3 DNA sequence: TGTGCCAGCAGCCGAGGAGGGGGCCGGTCCTACGAGCAGTACTTC. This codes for CASSRGGGRSYEQYF. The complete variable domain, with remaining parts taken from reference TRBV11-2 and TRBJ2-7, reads EAGVAQSPRYKIIEKRQSVAFWCNPISGHATLYWYQQILGQGPKLLIQFQNNGVVDDSQLPKDRFSAERLKGVDSTLKIQPAKLEDSAVYLCASSRGGGRSYEQYFGPGTRLTVT.